This T cell receptor (beta chain) was sequenced in a study of neurological immune-mediated disorders. CDR3 length: 15 amino acids. The ends were cut back, 7 bases at V and 5 bases at J, with 18 bases in the middle. CDR1 and CDR2 from the germline V gene are LNHNV and YYDKDF (reference sequence). Time point defined: technical triplicate 2. TCRdb reprocessed the 5' RACE reads via MiXCR and lists one record per CDR3 protein. The sample contains roughly 57,000 distinct CDR3 sequences, under 30% of which appear only once. This clonotype showed up many times. This clonotype was sampled from a man in his sixties with HTLV-1-associated myelopathy (HAM/TSP). The J gene is TRBJ2-1, the V gene TRBV15; D possibly matches TRBD1 or TRBD2 (6 bases each). The sequenced sample was PBMCs. In DNA, the CDR3 is TGTGCCACCAACTCAGGGGACTCGCATAACAATGAGCAGTTCTTC. Translating gives CATNSGDSHNNEQFF.